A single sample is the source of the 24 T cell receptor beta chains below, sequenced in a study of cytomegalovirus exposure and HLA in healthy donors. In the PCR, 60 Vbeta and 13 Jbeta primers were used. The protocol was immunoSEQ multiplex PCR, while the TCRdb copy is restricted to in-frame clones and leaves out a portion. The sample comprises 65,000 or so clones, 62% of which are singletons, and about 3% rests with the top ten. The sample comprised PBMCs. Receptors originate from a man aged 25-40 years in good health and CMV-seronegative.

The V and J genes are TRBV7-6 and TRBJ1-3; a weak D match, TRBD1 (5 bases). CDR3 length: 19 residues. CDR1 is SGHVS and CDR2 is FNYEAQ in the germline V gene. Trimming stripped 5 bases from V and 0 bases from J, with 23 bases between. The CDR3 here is CASSLKAPTGTSSGNTIYF. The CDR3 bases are TGTGCCAGCAGCCTTAAGGCCCCTACAGGAACCTCCTCTGGAAACACCATATATTTT.

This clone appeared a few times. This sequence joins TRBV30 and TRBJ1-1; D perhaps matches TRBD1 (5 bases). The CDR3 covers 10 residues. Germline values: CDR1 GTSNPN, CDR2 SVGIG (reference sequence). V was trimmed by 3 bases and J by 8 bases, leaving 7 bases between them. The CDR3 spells CAWSSGEAFF. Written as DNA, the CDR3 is TGTGCCTGGAGCTCAGGGGAAGCTTTCTTT.

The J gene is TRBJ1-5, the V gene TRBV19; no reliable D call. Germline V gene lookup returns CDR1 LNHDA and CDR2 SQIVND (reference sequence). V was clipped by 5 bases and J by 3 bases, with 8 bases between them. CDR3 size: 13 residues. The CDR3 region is CASSPGNNQPQHF. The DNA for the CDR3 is TGTGCCAGTAGTCCGGGGAACAATCAGCCCCAGCATTTT.

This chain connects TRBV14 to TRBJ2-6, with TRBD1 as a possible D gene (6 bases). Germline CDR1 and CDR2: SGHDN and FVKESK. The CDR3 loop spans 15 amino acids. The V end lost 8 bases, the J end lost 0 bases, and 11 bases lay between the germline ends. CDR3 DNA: TGTGCCAGCCGACAGGACAGCTCTGGGGCCAACGTCCTGACTTTC. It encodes CASRQDSSGANVLTF.

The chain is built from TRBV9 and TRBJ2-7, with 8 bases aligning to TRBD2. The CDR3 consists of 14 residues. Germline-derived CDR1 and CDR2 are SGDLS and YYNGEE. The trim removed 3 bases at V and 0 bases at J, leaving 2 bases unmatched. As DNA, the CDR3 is TGTGCCAGCAGCGCTCGGGGGGGCTCCTACGAGCAGTACTTC. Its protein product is CASSARGGSYEQYF.

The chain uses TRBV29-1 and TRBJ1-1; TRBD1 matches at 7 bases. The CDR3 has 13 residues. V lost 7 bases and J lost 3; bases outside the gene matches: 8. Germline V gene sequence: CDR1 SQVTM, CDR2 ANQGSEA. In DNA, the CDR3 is TGCAGCGGCCTTGAGGGGGCCTACACTGAAGCTTTCTTT. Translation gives CSGLEGAYTEAFF.

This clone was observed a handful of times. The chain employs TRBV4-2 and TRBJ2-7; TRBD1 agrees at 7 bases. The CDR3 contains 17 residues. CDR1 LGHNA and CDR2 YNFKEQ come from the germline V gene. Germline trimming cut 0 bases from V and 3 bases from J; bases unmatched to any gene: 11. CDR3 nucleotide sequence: TGTGCCAGCAGCCAAGAAGGTCCGGGGACAGTTTTCTACGAGCAGTACTTC. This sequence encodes CASSQEGPGTVFYEQYF.

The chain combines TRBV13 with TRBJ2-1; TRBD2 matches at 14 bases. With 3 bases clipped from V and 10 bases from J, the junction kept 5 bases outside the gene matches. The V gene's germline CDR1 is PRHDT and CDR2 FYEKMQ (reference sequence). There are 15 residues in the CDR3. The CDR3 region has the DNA TGTGCCAGCAGCTTTACGGGACTAGCGGGGGTAGAGCAGTTCTTC. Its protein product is CASSFTGLAGVEQFF. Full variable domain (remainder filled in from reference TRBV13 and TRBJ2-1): AAGVIQSPRHLIKEKRETATLKCYPIPRHDTVYWYQQGPGQDPQFLISFYEKMQSDKGSIPDRFSAQQFSDYHSELNMSSLELGDSALYFCASSFTGLAGVEQFFGPGTRLTVL.

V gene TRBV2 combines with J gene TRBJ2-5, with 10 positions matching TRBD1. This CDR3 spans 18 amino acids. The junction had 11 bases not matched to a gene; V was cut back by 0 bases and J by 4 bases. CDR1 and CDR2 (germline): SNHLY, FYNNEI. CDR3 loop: CASSEALTGQGSGETQYF. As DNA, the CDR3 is TGTGCCAGCAGTGAAGCGTTAACGGGACAGGGGTCGGGAGAGACCCAGTACTTC.

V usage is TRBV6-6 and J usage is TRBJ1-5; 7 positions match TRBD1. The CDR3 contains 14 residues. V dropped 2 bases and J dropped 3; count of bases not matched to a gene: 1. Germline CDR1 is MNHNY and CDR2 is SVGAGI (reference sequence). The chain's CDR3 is CASSYGQVNQPQHF. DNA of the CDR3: TGTGCCAGCAGTTACGGACAGGTCAATCAGCCCCAGCATTTT.

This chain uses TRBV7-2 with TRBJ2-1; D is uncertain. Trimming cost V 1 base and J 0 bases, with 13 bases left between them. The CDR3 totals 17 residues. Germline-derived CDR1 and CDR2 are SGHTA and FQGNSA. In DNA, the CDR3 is TGTGCCAGCAGCTTAGAAGTCTCCTTGCGCTCCTACAATGAGCAGTTCTTC. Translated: CASSLEVSLRSYNEQFF.

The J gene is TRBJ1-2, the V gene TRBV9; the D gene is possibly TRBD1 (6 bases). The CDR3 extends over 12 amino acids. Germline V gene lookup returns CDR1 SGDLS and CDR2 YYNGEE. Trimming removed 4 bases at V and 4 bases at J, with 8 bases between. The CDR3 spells CASSPRGYGYTF. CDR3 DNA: TGTGCCAGCAGCCCCAGGGGCTATGGCTACACCTTC.

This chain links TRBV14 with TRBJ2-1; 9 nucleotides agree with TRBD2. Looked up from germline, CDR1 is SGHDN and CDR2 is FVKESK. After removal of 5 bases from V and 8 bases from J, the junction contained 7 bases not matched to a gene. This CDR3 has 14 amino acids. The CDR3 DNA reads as TGTGCCAGCAGCTTAGGGCTAGCGGGGTATGAGCAGTTCTTC. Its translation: CASSLGLAGYEQFF.

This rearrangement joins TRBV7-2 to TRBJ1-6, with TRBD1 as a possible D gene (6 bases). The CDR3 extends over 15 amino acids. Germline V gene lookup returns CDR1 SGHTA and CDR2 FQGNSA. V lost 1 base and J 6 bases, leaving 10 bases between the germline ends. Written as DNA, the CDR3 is TGTGCCAGCAGCTTAGACAGGGTTGGTAATTCACCCCTCCACTTT. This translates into CASSLDRVGNSPLHF. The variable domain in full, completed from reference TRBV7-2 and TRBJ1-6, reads GAGVSQSPSNKVTEKGKDVELRCDPISGHTALYWYRQSLGQGLEFLIYFQGNSAPDKSGLPSDRFSAERTGGSVSTLTIQRTQQEDSAVYLCASSLDRVGNSPLHFGNGTRLTVT.

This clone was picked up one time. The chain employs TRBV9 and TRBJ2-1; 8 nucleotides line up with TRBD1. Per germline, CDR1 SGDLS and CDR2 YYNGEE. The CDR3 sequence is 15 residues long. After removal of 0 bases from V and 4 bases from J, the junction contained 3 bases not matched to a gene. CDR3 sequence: CASSVVGQGYNEQFF. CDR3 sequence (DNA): TGTGCCAGCAGCGTAGTCGGACAGGGATACAATGAGCAGTTCTTC.

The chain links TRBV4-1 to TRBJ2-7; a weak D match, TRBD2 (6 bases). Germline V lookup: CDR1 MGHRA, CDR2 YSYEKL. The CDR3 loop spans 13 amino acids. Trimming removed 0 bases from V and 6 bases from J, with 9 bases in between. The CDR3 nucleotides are TGCGCCAGCAGCCAAGATCACGGGGGCGAGCAGTACTTC. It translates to CASSQDHGGEQYF.

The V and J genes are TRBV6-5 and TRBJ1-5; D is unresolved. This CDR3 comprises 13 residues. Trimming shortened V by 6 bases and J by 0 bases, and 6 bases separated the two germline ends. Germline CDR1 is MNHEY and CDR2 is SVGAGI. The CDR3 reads CASSSNSNQPQHF. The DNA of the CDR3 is TGTGCCAGCAGCAGTAATAGCAATCAGCCCCAGCATTTT.

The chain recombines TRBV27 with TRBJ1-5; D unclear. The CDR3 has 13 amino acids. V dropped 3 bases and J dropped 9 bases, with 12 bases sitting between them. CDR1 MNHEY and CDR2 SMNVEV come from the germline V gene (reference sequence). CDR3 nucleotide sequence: TGTGCCAGCAGTTTCGCGGATGATCGGCCCCAGCATTTT. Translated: CASSFADDRPQHF.

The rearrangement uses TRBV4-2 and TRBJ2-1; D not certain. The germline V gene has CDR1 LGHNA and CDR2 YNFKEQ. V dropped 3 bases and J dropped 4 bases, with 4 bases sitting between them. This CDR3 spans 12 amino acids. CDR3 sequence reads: CASSHPYNEQFF. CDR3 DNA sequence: TGTGCCAGCAGCCACCCTTACAATGAGCAGTTCTTC.

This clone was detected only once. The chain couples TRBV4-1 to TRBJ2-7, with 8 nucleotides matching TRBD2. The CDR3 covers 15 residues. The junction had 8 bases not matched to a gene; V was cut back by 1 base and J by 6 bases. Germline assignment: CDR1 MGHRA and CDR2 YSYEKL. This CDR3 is CASSQVPAGVFEQYF. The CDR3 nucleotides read TGCGCCAGCAGCCAAGTCCCAGCGGGGGTCTTCGAGCAGTACTTC.

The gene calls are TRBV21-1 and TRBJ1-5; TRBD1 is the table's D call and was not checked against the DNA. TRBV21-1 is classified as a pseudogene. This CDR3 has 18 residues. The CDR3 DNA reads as TGTGCCAGCAGCAATCCAGGGGCGCTCTATGTTAGCAATCAGCCCCAGCATTTT. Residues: CASSNPGALYVSNQPQHF.

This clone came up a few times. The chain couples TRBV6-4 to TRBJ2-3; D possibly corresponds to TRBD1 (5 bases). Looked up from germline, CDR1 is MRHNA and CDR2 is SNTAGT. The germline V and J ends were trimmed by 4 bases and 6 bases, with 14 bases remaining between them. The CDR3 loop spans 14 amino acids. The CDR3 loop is CASSAGKPSDTQYF. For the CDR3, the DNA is TGTGCCAGCAGTGCAGGGAAGCCCTCGGATACGCAGTATTTT.

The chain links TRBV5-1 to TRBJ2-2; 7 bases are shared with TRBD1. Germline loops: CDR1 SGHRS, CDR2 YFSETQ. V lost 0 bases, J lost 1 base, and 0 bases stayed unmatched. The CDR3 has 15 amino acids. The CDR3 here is CASSLGTGNTGELFF. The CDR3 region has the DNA TGCGCCAGCAGCTTGGGGACAGGGAACACCGGGGAGCTGTTTTTT.

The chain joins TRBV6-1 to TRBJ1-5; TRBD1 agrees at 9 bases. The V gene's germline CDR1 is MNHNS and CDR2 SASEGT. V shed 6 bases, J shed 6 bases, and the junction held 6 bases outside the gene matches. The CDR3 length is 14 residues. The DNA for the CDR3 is TGTGCCAGCAGAGGGGACAGGGATACTCAGCCCCAGCATTTT. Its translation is CASRGDRDTQPQHF.